This paragraph covers one T cell receptor (beta chain) sequence. The length of the CDR3 is 17 residues. As originally analysed: From reference gene primer amplification, estimates of nucleated cell counts were derived. Using immunoSEQ multiplex PCR, the repertoire was profiled, and TCRdb retains in-frame clones only, with some absent. V and J calls and clone size are as listed in that table; D and trimming were resolved from the DNA. The table shows 130,000 or so clones, with around 78% occurring only once. The data belong to a study of blood T cell repertoires in COVID-19. Overall study: Donors in the United States, Italy and Spain gave samples during acute or convalescent COVID-19. From T cells, B-cell-depleted T cells, or PBMCs came the material, which was cDNA or gDNA.

Sample: peripheral blood. The chain combines TRBV1 with TRBJ2-1; TRBD2 is taken as the D call from the table, unchecked against the DNA. TRBV1 is a pseudogene locus. The sequence derives from a human donor in a cohort sampled during active COVID-19. CDR3 sequence (DNA): TGCACCAGCAGCTCCGGAAGTAGCGGGGGGTCCTACAATGAGCAGTTCTTC. Encoded protein: CTSSSGSSGGSYNEQFF.